This T cell receptor beta chain emerged from a study of response to subunit inactivated influenza vaccine. Study results and caveats: The authors suggested that every seasonal influenza vaccination recruits few new T cells.

Each CDR3 protein gets one entry after TCRdb re-called the RT-PCR reads with MiXCR. The data show about 780,000 distinct CDR3 sequences, around a sixth seen once. As for this clonotype: Antigen specificity is unknown.

Germline CDR1 is SGHVS and CDR2 is FQNEAQ. CDR3 size: 14 residues. After removal of 0 bases from V and 10 bases from J, the junction contained 6 bases not matched to a gene. This clonotype was sampled from a man aged 45 to 65 who received an inactivated influenza vaccine. The input for sequencing was PBMCs from blood, taken 5 days after vaccination. The rearrangement joins TRBV7-8 to TRBJ2-1, with 7 bases identical to TRBD2. CDR3 in amino acids: CASSLATSRHEQFF. In DNA, the CDR3 is TGTGCCAGCAGCTTAGCGACTAGCCGCCACGAGCAGTTCTTC.